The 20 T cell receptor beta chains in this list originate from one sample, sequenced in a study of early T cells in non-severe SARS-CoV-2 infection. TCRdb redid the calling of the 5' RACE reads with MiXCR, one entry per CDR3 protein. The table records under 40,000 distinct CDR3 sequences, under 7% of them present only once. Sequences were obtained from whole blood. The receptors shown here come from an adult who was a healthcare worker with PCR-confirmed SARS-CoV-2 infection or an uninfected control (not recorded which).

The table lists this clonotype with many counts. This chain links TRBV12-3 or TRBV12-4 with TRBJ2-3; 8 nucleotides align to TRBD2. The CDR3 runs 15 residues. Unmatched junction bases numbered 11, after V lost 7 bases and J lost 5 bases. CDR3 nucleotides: TGTGCCAGCACCTTATCAGCGGGAGCGCGAGATACGCAGTATTTT. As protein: CASTLSAGARDTQYF.

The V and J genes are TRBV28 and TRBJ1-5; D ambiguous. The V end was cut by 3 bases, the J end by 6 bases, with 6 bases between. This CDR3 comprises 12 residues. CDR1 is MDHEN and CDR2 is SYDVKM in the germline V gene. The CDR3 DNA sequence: TGTGCCAGCAGTTTCTCCATTCAGCCCCAGCATTTT. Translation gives CASSFSIQPQHF.

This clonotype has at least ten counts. CDR3 in amino acids: CASSLMDLTGNGYTF. The CDR3 nucleotides read TGTGCCAGCAGCTTAATGGACTTGACAGGGAATGGCTACACCTTC. The gene calls are TRBV7-9 and TRBJ1-2; 7 bases match TRBD1. The length of the CDR3 is 15 residues. Losses at the gene ends were 2 bases for V and 6 bases for J; bases not matched to a gene: 9. CDR1 and CDR2 from the germline V gene are SEHNR and FQNEAQ (reference sequence).

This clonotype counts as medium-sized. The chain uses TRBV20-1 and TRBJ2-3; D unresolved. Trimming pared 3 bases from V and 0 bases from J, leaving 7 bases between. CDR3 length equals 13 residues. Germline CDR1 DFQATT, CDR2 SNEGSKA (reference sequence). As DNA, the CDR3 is TGCAGTGCTAGTGTCGGGAGCACAGATACGCAGTATTTT. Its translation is CSASVGSTDTQYF.

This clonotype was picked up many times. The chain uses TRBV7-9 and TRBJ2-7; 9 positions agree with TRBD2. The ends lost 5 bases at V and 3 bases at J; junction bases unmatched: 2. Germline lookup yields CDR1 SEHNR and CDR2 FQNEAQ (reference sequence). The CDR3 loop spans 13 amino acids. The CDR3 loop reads CASSPTSGYEQYF. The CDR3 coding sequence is TGTGCCAGCAGCCCGACTAGCGGCTACGAGCAGTACTTC.

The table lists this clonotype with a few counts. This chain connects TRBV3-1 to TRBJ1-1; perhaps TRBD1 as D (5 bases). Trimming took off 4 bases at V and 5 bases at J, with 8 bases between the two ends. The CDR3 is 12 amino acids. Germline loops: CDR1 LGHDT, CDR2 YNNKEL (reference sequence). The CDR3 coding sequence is TGTGCCAGCAGCCCAGGGTGGACTGAAGCTTTCTTT. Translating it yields CASSPGWTEAFF.

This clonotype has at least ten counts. The CDR3 nucleotides read TGCGCCAGCAGCTTGGTACTAGCGGAGCCCACAGATACGCAGTATTTT. It specifies CASSLVLAEPTDTQYF. The gene calls are TRBV5-1 and TRBJ2-3, with 8 bases that match TRBD2. V shed 0 bases, J shed 2 bases, and the junction held 5 bases outside the gene matches. Germline V gene data show CDR1 as SGHRS and CDR2 as YFSETQ. The CDR3 contains 16 residues. The variable domain in full, with the rest retrieved from reference TRBV5-1 and TRBJ2-3, is KAGVTQTPRYLIKTRGQQVTLSCSPISGHRSVSWYQQTPGQGLQFLFEYFSETQRNKGNFPGRFSGRQFSNSRSEMNVSTLELGDSALYLCASSLVLAEPTDTQYFGPGTRLTVL.

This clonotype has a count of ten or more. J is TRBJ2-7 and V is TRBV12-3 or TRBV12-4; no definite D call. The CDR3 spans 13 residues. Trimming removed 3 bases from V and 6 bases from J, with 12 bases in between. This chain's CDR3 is CASSLSSLGEQYF. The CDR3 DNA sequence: TGTGCCAGCAGTTTGAGTTCCCTGGGCGAGCAGTACTTC.

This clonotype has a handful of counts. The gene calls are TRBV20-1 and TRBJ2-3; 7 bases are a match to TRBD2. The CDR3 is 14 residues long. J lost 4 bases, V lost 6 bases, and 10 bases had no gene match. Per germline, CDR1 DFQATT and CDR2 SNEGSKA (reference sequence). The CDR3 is CSAQPAGVSDTQYF. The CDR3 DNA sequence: TGCAGTGCCCAACCGGCGGGAGTATCAGATACGCAGTATTTT.

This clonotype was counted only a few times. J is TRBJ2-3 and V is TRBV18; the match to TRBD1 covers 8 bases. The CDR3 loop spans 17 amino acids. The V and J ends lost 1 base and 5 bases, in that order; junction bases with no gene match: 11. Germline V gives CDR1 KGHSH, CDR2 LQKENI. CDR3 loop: CASSPLRWTGNLDTQYF. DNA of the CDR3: TGTGCCAGCTCACCACTTCGGTGGACAGGGAACTTAGATACGCAGTATTTT.

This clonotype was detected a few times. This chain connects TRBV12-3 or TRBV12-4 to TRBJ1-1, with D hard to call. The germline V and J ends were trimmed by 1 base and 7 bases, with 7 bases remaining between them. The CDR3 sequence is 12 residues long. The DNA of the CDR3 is TGTGCCAGCAGTTTAGGTGGCCGTGAAGCTTTCTTT. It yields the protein CASSLGGREAFF.

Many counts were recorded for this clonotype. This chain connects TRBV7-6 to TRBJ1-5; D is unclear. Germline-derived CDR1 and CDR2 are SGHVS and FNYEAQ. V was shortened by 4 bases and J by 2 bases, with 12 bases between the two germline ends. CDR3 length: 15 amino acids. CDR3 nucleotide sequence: TGTGCCAGCAGCTCATCTGGGGTTGGCAATCAGCCCCAGCATTTT. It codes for CASSSSGVGNQPQHF.

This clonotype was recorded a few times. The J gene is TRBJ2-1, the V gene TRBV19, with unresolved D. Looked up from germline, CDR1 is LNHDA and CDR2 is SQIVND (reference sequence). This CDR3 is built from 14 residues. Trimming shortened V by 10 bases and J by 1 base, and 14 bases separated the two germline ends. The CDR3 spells CATSNHPSYNEQFF. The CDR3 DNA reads TGTGCCACCTCCAATCACCCGTCCTACAATGAGCAGTTCTTC. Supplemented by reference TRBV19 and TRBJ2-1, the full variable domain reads DGGITQSPKYLFRKEGQNVTLSCEQNLNHDAMYWYRQDPGQGLRLIYYSQIVNDFQKGDIAEGYSVSREKKESFPLTVTSAQKNPTAFYLCATSNHPSYNEQFFGPGTRLTVL.

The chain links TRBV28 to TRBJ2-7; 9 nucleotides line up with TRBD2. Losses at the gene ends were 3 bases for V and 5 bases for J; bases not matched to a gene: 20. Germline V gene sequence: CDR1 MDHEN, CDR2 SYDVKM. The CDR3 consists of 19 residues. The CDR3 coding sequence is TGTGCCAGCAGTTTTCCGGGACTGCGATCTAGCGGGATTCCCAACGAGCAGTACTTC. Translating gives CASSFPGLRSSGIPNEQYF.

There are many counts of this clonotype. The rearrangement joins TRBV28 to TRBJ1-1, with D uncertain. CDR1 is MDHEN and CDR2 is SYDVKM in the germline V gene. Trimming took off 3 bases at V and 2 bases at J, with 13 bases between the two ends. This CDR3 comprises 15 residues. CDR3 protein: CASSLVGVFNTEAFF. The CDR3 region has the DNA TGTGCCAGCAGTTTGGTTGGGGTCTTTAACACTGAAGCTTTCTTT.

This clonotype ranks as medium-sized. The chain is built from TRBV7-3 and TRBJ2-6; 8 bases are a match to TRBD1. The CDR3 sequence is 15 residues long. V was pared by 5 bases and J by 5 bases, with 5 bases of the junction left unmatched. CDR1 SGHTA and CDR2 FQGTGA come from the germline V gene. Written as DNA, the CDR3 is TGTGCCAGCAGCCCAGGACAGGGTAGGGCCAACGTCCTGACTTTC. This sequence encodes CASSPGQGRANVLTF. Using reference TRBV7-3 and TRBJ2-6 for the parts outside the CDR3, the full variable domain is GAGVSQTPSNKVTEKGKYVELRCDPISGHTALYWYRQSLGQGPEFLIYFQGTGAADDSGLPNDRFFAVRPEGSVSTLKIQRTERGDSAVYLCASSPGQGRANVLTFGAGSRLTVL.

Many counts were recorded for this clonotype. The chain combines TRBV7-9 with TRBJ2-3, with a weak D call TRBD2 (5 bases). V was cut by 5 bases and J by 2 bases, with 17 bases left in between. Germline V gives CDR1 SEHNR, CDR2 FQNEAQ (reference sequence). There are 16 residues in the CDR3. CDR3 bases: TGTGCCAGCAGCCCCGGAGGTTCGTCATCCACAGATACGCAGTATTTT. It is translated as CASSPGGSSSTDTQYF.

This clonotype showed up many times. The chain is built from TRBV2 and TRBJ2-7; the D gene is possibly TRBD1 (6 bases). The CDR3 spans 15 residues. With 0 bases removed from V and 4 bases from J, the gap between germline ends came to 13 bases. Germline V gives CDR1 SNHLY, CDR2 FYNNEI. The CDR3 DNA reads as TGTGCCAGCAGTGAAGCGGGAGTAAGGGGGTACGAGCAGTACTTC. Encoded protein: CASSEAGVRGYEQYF.

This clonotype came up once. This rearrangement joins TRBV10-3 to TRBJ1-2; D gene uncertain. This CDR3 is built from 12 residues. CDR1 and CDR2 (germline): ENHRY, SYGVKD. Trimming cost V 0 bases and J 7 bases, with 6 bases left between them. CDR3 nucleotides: TGTGCCATCAGTGAGTCCTTCTCTGGCTACACCTTC. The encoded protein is CAISESFSGYTF.

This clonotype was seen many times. The CDR3 bases are TGCAGTGCTAGGCGGCAGGAGAACACTGAAGCTTTCTTT. Its translation is CSARRQENTEAFF. The chain combines TRBV20-1 with TRBJ1-1; no firm D call. This CDR3 has 13 residues. The germline CDR1 and CDR2 sequences are DFQATT and SNEGSKA (reference sequence). Deletions cut 3 bases from V and 1 base from J, with 9 bases between.